This TCR beta chain was captured in a study of CD8+ T cells in alopecia areata. Study-level information: Recipients were roughly 6-11-week-old female C3H/HeJ mice grafted with skin from 6-12-month-old C3H/HeJ donors with spontaneous alopecia. Study results and limitations: Relative to mice, TCR sharing across patients was less clear, a difference possibly HLA-related. Normal skin's resident alphabeta T cells are also sequenced in scalp samples. Affected lesional scalp, above all in alopecia totalis/universalis, was more clonal than normal scalp.

After pooling, cutaneous lymph node cells were sorted with CD4, CD8alpha, NKG2D, NKG2ACE and other markers. This clone showed up just a few times. Its antigen remains unidentified. Gene names and germline refer to mouse. Read sequence stops 4 residues before the CDR3 end, and the germline J gene provides the missing end. RNA extraction and reverse transcription yielded cDNA as sequencing template. Clones were sequenced by immunoSEQ multiplex PCR, and TCRdb holds only the in-frame ones, with some missing. This sample carries approximately 280,000 clones, none of them present only once. Trimming removed 0 bases at V and 0 bases at J, with 10 bases between. This CDR3 comprises 15 residues. Germline assignment: CDR1 GKSSPN and CDR2 SITVG.

The specimen was CD4+ T cells sorted from a lymph node. V and J are TRBV31 and TRBJ2-3; D is perhaps TRBD1 (7 bases). This TCR was recovered from a C3H/HeJ mouse with alopecia areata. This strain has MHC haplotype H2-k. CDR3 in amino acids: CAWSLEGASAETLYF. The CDR3 bases that were read are TGTGCCTGGAGTCTTGAGGGGGCGAGTGCAGAA. The full variable domain, its missing parts supplied by reference TRBV31 and TRBJ2-3, is AQTIHQWPVAEIKAVGSPLSLGCTIKGKSSPNLYWYWQATGGTLQQLFYSITVGQVESVVQLNLSASRPKDDQFILSTEKLLLSHSGFYLCAWSLEGASAETLYFGSGTRLTVL.